This T cell receptor beta chain appears in the sequencing data of a study of T-cell reconstitution after alpha-beta-depleted transplantation in children. Study-wide points: T-cell counts and diversity were attributed mostly to newly produced T cells one year after transplant.

As to this clonotype: Its antigen is unknown.

Unique molecular identifiers were used to barcode this TCRbeta library. TCRdb called the PCR reads again in MiXCR, with one record for every CDR3 protein. The sample holds 450,000 to 550,000 distinct CDR3 sequences, 11% seen once. The CDR3 has 14 amino acids. After removal of 4 bases from V and 7 bases from J, the junction contained 5 bases not matched to a gene. Germline CDR1 and CDR2: SGDLS and YYNGEE. The TCR sequence derives from a female patient between 2 and 15 years old who had a stem cell transplant for aplastic anemia, so the T cells may come from the graft donor. Sequenced here: PBMCs, mostly from graft donor cells, sampled 180 days after TCRalphabeta/CD19-depleted stem cell transplant. The chain combines TRBV9 with TRBJ1-4; 9 nucleotides line up with TRBD1. The DNA of the CDR3 is TGTGCCAGCAGCCCGCCGGGACAGGGTGAAAAACTGTTTTTT. Translating it yields CASSPPGQGEKLFF.